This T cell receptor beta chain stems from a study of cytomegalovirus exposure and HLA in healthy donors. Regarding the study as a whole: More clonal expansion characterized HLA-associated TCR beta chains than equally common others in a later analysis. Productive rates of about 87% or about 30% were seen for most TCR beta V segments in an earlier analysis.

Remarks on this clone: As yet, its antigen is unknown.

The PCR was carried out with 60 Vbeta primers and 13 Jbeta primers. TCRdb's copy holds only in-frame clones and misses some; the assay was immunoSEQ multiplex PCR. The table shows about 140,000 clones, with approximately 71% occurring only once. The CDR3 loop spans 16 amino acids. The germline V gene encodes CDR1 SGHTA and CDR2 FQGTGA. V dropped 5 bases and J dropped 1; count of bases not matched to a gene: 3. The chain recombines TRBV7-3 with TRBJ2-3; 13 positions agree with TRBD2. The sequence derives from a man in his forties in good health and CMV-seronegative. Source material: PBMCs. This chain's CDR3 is CASSIGTSGGTDTQYF. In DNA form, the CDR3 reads TGTGCCAGCAGCATTGGGACTAGCGGGGGCACAGATACGCAGTATTTT.